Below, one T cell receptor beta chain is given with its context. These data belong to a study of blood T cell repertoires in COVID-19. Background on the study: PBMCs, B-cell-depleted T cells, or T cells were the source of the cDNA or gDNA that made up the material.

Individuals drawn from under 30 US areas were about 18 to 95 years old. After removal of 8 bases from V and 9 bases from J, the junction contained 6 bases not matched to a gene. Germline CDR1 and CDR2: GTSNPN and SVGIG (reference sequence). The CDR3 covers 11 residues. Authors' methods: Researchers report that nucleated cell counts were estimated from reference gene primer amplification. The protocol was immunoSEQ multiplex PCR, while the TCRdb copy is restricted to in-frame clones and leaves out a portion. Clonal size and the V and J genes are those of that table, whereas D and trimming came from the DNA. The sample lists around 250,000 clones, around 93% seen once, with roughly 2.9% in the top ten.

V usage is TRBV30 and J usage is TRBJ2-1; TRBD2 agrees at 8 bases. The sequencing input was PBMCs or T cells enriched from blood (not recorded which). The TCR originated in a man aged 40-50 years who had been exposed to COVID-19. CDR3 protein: CAGHSGTEQFF. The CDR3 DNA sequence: TGTGCCGGACATAGCGGGACTGAGCAGTTCTTC.